This T cell receptor (beta chain) was captured by sequencing in a study of CDR3 diversity in severe acne (dated by TCRdb to the late 2010s). The CDR3 spans 15 residues, from the cysteine through the phenylalanine. This entry keeps only the CDR3 DNA: 45 bases, framed from base 1. Germline trimming amounts to 3 bases on V and 5 bases on J, with 10 as the count of junction bases outside the gene matches. According to the germline V gene, CDR1 reads MNHGY and CDR2 reads SVAAGI. Library generation was performed with PCR. Sequencing instrument: Illumina HiSeq 2000. The public reads were reanalyzed by TCRdb: fastp trimming at Q25, MiXCR alignment, in-frame beta chains only. CDR3 protein duplicates are merged, each entry listing the most common genes and DNA. Recorded for this sample are approximately 90,000 distinct CDR3 sequences; approximately 52% of them occurred a single time. The ten largest clones add up to roughly a tenth of the sample.

In regard to this clonotype: Its antigen is unknown. Base qualities are missing; no much larger clone stands one base away.

Sequences were obtained from blood. The chain employs TRBV6-9 and TRBJ2-7; 7 bases in between match TRBD2. The clonotype was recovered from a male donor in good health, serving as a control. For the CDR3, the sequence is CASSYDSGGNHEQYF. The DNA is TGTGCCAGCAGTTACGATTCGGGAGGCAACCACGAGCAGTACTTC.